A single sample is the source of the 30 T cell receptor beta chains below, sequenced in a study of CD8+CD57+ T cells in acquired aplastic anemia. According to the study, genomic DNA was the template for TCR beta VDJ and CDR3 profiling. TCRdb re-called the reads with MiXCR, one entry per CDR3 protein. Of 180,000 or so distinct CDR3 sequences in the sample, about half are singletons; the top ten hold about 1.8%. CD8+CD57+ cell expansion had been shown by flow cytometry in patients chosen for sequencing. Material for sequencing was sorted CD4+, CD8+, or CD8+CD57+ T cells (not recorded which) from PBMCs. The receptors stem from a human donor with aplastic anemia.

The rearrangement links TRBV14 to TRBJ2-5; unclear D gene. The end of the DNA aligns better with TRBJ2-7, so the J call may be wrong. The CDR3 has 13 amino acids. CDR1 SGHDN and CDR2 FVKESK come from the germline V gene. CDR3 sequence (DNA): TGTGCCAGCAGCCAGGCGCAATCCTACGAGCAGTACTTC. It encodes CASSQAQSYEQYF.

This clonotype was picked up many times. The V call is TRBV30, the J call TRBJ1-2, with no clear D. Trimming shortened V by 0 bases and J by 3 bases, and 11 bases separated the two germline ends. The CDR3 spans 14 residues. Germline CDR1 is GTSNPN and CDR2 is SVGIG (reference sequence). The CDR3 sequence: CAWSVSFGDYGYTF. The CDR3 DNA reads as TGTGCCTGGAGTGTATCCTTCGGAGACTATGGCTACACCTTC. The complete variable domain, with remaining parts taken from reference TRBV30 and TRBJ1-2, reads SQTIHQWPATLVQPVGSPLSLECTVEGTSNPNLYWYRQAAGRGLQLLFYSVGIGQISSEVPQNLSASRPQDRQFILSSKKLLLSDSGFYLCAWSVSFGDYGYTFGSGTRLTVV.

A remark on this clonotype: Its ends do not fully match the called genes, so a read error is possible. The V call is TRBV7-8, the J call TRBJ2-7; 7 bases are a match to TRBD1. Germline lookup yields CDR1 SGHVS and CDR2 FQNEAQ. The CDR3 sequence is 13 residues long. In DNA, the CDR3 is TGTGCCAGCAGCTTATACGGTTCGACAGGGAAAAACTTC. Translating gives CASSLYGSTGKNF.

This clonotype was seen many times. V and J are TRBV19 and TRBJ2-7; D possibly matches TRBD1 or TRBD2 (6 bases each). CDR3 size: 13 residues. Germline V gene data show CDR1 as LNHDA and CDR2 as SQIVND (reference sequence). Trimming shortened V by 6 bases and J by 5 bases, and 14 bases separated the two germline ends. The CDR3 is CASRASGGDEQYF. The CDR3, as DNA: TGTGCCAGTAGGGCCTCCGGGGGCGACGAGCAGTACTTC.

This clonotype was observed many times. A much larger clone lies a single base off, so this may be a read error. This chain links TRBV2 with TRBJ2-7, with 7 bases identical to TRBD1. The CDR3 has 14 residues. Germline assignment: CDR1 SNHLY and CDR2 FYNNEI. The chain's CDR3 is CTSSLTGIGYEQYF. CDR3 DNA: TGTACCAGCAGTTTGACAGGGATTGGCTACGAGCAGTACTTC.

This clonotype has a handful of counts. The chain's CDR3 is CASSLWENEKLFF. In DNA, the CDR3 is TGTGCCAGCAGCTTATGGGAAAATGAAAAACTGTTTTTT. J is TRBJ1-4 and V is TRBV7-8, with no clear D. V was trimmed by 2 bases and J by 5 bases, leaving 6 bases between them. The CDR3 extends over 13 amino acids. Looked up from germline, CDR1 is SGHVS and CDR2 is FQNEAQ. Based on the CDR3 plus reference TRBV7-8 and TRBJ1-4, the full variable domain is GAGVSQSPRYKVAKRGQDVALRCDPISGHVSLFWYQQALGQGPEFLTYFQNEAQLDKSGLPSDRFFAERPEGSVSTLKIQRTQQEDSAVYLCASSLWENEKLFFGSGTQLSVL.

The chain joins TRBV24-1 to TRBJ1-6; D might be TRBD1 (6 bases). This CDR3 has 17 amino acids. Trimming removed 7 bases at V and 9 bases at J, with 24 bases between. Germline assignment: CDR1 KGHDR and CDR2 SFDVKD. The CDR3 bases are TGTGCCACCAGGGACAGCCAAGTGACGGTCCTAGGTTCACCCCTCCACTTT. Residues: CATRDSQVTVLGSPLHF.

The chain employs TRBV24-1 and TRBJ2-5; 11 nucleotides match TRBD2. This CDR3 has 15 amino acids. Germline values: CDR1 KGHDR, CDR2 SFDVKD. Trimming at V came to 7 bases and at J to 9 bases, leaving 12 bases not matched to a gene. The chain's CDR3 is CATSPSGGRGEPQYF. The CDR3 DNA reads TGTGCCACCAGCCCTAGCGGGGGGCGCGGGGAGCCCCAGTACTTC.

A few counts support this clonotype. The genes are TRBV10-3 and TRBJ1-1, with 9 positions matching TRBD1. CDR1 is ENHRY, CDR2 SYGVKD, per germline. The CDR3 length is 13 residues. Trimming took 11 bases from V and 6 from J; bases not matched to a gene: 10. Here the CDR3 reads CAATKRTGAEAFF. The CDR3 DNA sequence: TGTGCCGCGACAAAAAGGACAGGGGCTGAAGCTTTCTTT.

This clonotype was observed at least ten times. This chain joins TRBV7-3 and TRBJ2-7; 9 nucleotides line up with TRBD2. Trimming took 3 bases from V and 5 from J; bases not matched to a gene: 8. Germline assignment: CDR1 SGHTA and CDR2 FQGTGA. CDR3 length: 15 amino acids. Here the CDR3 DNA reads TGTGCCAGCAGCTTTGTAGCGGGGGCCTGGGACGAGCAGTACTTC. Translated, it gives CASSFVAGAWDEQYF.

Concerning this clonotype itself: One end of the junction does not line up with germline, which may come from a read error. The rearrangement links TRBV2 to TRBJ1-5, with D perhaps TRBD1 (5 bases). This CDR3 has 14 amino acids. Germline V gene sequence: CDR1 SNHLY, CDR2 FYNNEI. CDR3 residues: CASSAGNGNPPQHF. DNA of the CDR3: TGTGCCAGCAGTGCAGGGAATGGCAATCCGCCCCAGCATTTT.

At least ten counts were recorded for this clonotype. J is TRBJ1-6 and V is TRBV4-3; 10 nucleotides match TRBD1. This CDR3 is built from 16 residues. Trimming cost V 3 bases and J 8 bases; bases outside gene matches: 7. Germline CDR1 reads LGHNA; CDR2 reads YSLEER. The CDR3 sequence is CASSQAGGTGDSPLHF. In DNA, the CDR3 is TGCGCCAGCAGCCAGGCGGGCGGGACAGGGGATTCACCCCTCCACTTT.

V gene TRBV20-1 combines with J gene TRBJ2-3; perhaps TRBD2 as D (6 bases). The CDR3 is made up of 14 amino acids. V was cut by 4 bases and J by 4 bases, with 15 bases left in between. The germline CDR1 and CDR2 sequences are DFQATT and SNEGSKA (reference sequence). CDR3 sequence reads: CSATSVGVADTQYF. CDR3 DNA sequence: TGCAGTGCTACTAGCGTGGGGGTGGCAGATACGCAGTATTTT.

A remark on this clonotype: Germline and junction disagree at one end, which may indicate a read error. The V call is TRBV5-5, the J call TRBJ2-3; no definite D call. The CDR3 sequence is 12 residues long. CDR1 is SGHKS and CDR2 is YYEKEE in the germline V gene (reference sequence). As DNA, the CDR3 is TGTGCCAGCGGCTTGGAGTTCAGGTTGCTGTATTTT. This translates into CASGLEFRLLYF.

The chain has TRBV7-6 and TRBJ2-5, with 10 bases lining up with TRBD2. The CDR3 sequence is 15 residues long. V gave up 3 bases and J gave up 1 base; unmatched junction bases: 2. Germline values: CDR1 SGHVS, CDR2 FNYEAQ. Written as DNA, the CDR3 is TGTGCCAGCAGCTTCGGACTAGCGGCCCAAGAGACCCAGTACTTC. Protein: CASSFGLAAQETQYF. The variable domain in full, with the rest retrieved from reference TRBV7-6 and TRBJ2-5, is GAGVSQSPRYKVTKRGQDVALRCDPISGHVSLYWYRQALGQGPEFLTYFNYEAQQDKSGLPNDRFSAERPEGSISTLTIQRTEQRDSAMYRCASSFGLAAQETQYFGPGTRLLVL.

Many counts were recorded for this clonotype. The rearrangement links TRBV6-5 to TRBJ2-7, with D uncertain. Germline-derived CDR1 and CDR2 are MNHEY and SVGAGI. This CDR3 is built from 11 residues. V lost 8 bases and J 6 bases, leaving 11 bases between the germline ends. CDR3 coding DNA: TGTGCCAGCGCCTACTCGGCCGAGCAGTACTTC. This translates into CASAYSAEQYF.

This chain joins TRBV15 and TRBJ1-4; D unresolved. Deletions cut 0 bases from V and 8 bases from J, with 13 bases between. Germline assignment: CDR1 LNHNV and CDR2 YYDKDF (reference sequence). The CDR3 totals 15 residues. In DNA, the CDR3 is TGTGCCACCAGCAGAGATGGGAGGGTTCAAGAAAAACTGTTTTTT. Its translation is CATSRDGRVQEKLFF.

The rearrangement uses TRBV10-1 and TRBJ1-2; D is perhaps TRBD1 (6 bases). V dropped 9 bases and J dropped 2 bases, with 13 bases sitting between them. CDR1 is WNHNN and CDR2 is SYGVQD in the germline V gene (reference sequence). The CDR3 consists of 13 residues. The CDR3 sequence: CARGIDRNYGYTF. The CDR3 DNA follows: TGCGCCAGGGGGATAGACAGGAACTATGGCTACACCTTC.

The chain links TRBV20-1 to TRBJ2-1; 10 bases are a match to TRBD2. J was trimmed by 2 bases and V by 6 bases; bases with no gene match: 7. The germline CDR1 and CDR2 sequences are DFQATT and SNEGSKA (reference sequence). The CDR3 totals 15 residues. Here the CDR3 DNA reads TGCAGTGCCGCACCTAGCGGGAGAACCTACAATGAGCAGTTCTTC. Amino acid sequence: CSAAPSGRTYNEQFF.

CDR3 loop: CAISDATVYGYTF. The CDR3 DNA sequence: TGTGCCATCAGTGATGCGACAGTCTATGGCTACACCTTC. The chain recombines TRBV10-3 with TRBJ1-2, with D perhaps TRBD1 (5 bases). This CDR3 has 13 amino acids. V lost 3 bases and J 4 bases, leaving 9 bases between the germline ends. Germline values: CDR1 ENHRY, CDR2 SYGVKD.

This rearrangement joins TRBV10-3 to TRBJ2-7, with D unclear. Trimming removed 0 bases from V and 9 bases from J, with 18 bases in between. This CDR3 comprises 15 residues. Germline V gives CDR1 ENHRY, CDR2 SYGVKD. CDR3 sequence: CAISESVRPYDGQYF. CDR3 in DNA: TGTGCCATCAGTGAGTCGGTCAGGCCCTACGATGGGCAGTACTTC.

The genes are TRBV5-1 and TRBJ1-2; tentative D call: TRBD1 (5 bases). The V end lost 1 base, the J end lost 2 bases, and 9 bases lay between the germline ends. The CDR3 has 14 amino acids. Germline CDR1 reads SGHRS; CDR2 reads YFSETQ. As DNA, the CDR3 is TGCGCCAGCAGCTTGACGACAGAGAACTATGGCTACACCTTC. Translating gives CASSLTTENYGYTF.

In its sample, this clonotype was seen many times. The chain carries TRBV7-8 and TRBJ1-1, with unresolved D. This CDR3 spans 14 amino acids. Per germline, CDR1 SGHVS and CDR2 FQNEAQ. With 2 bases removed from V and 4 bases from J, the gap between germline ends came to 11 bases. CDR3 DNA: TGTGCCAGCAGCTTAAGGGATAGTGGCACTGAAGCTTTCTTT. This sequence encodes CASSLRDSGTEAFF.

This clonotype has ten or more counts. This chain uses TRBV27 with TRBJ2-7, with D unclear. Germline CDR1 is MNHEY and CDR2 is SMNVEV (reference sequence). This CDR3 comprises 11 residues. V was shortened by 10 bases and J by 6 bases, with 13 bases between the two germline ends. The CDR3 coding sequence is TGTGCCACCCGAGTCTTCGGCGAGCAGTACTTC. This encodes CATRVFGEQYF.

This clonotype was picked up one time. The chain links TRBV7-3 to TRBJ2-3; weak D call: TRBD1 (5 bases). Trimming removed 4 bases from V and 1 base from J, with 12 bases in between. This CDR3 contains 15 residues. Germline lookup yields CDR1 SGHTA and CDR2 FQGTGA. In nucleotides, the CDR3 is TGTGCCAGCAGCTGGGGCAGCCGACGCACAGATACGCAGTATTTT. Translation gives CASSWGSRRTDTQYF.

For the CDR3, the DNA is TGCAGCGTCCCCGGGACAGGGGTTGAAAAACTGTTTTTT. Amino acids: CSVPGTGVEKLFF. V is TRBV29-1 and J is TRBJ1-4, with 10 bases aligning to TRBD1. V was clipped by 6 bases and J by 7 bases; unmatched bases: 5. Per germline, CDR1 SQVTM and CDR2 ANQGSEA. This CDR3 comprises 13 residues.

This clonotype occurred a few times. The chain is built from TRBV27 and TRBJ2-5; the D gene is possibly TRBD1 (6 bases). The V gene's germline CDR1 is MNHEY and CDR2 SMNVEV (reference sequence). The CDR3 totals 14 residues. V gave up 9 bases and J gave up 4 bases, with 18 bases separating them. CDR3 region: CASRTLAGAETQYF. In DNA form, the CDR3 reads TGTGCCAGTCGGACCCTGGCAGGGGCAGAGACCCAGTACTTC.

The CDR3 here is CAISGGLEGTDTQYF. CDR3 sequence (DNA): TGTGCCATCAGTGGGGGACTAGAGGGCACAGATACGCAGTATTTT. V is TRBV10-3 and J is TRBJ2-3, with 8 bases aligning to TRBD2. From germline, CDR1 is ENHRY and CDR2 SYGVKD. V was clipped by 4 bases and J by 1 base; unmatched bases: 4. The CDR3 is 15 residues long.

The rearrangement joins TRBV9 to TRBJ2-5, with a possible D match to TRBD1 (6 bases). Germline V gene sequence: CDR1 SGDLS, CDR2 YYNGEE. The CDR3 contains 15 residues. Between the trimmed V and J ends, which lost 4 bases and 5 bases, there was a span of 18 bases. Written as DNA, the CDR3 is TGTGCCAGCAGCACAGGGACAATCGGACGGGAGACCCAGTACTTC. It translates to CASSTGTIGRETQYF.

This clonotype ranks as medium-sized. The genes are TRBV15 and TRBJ1-5, with 8 positions matching TRBD1. After removal of 7 bases from V and 6 bases from J, the junction contained 8 bases not matched to a gene. Germline values: CDR1 LNHNV, CDR2 YYDKDF (reference sequence). This CDR3 is built from 14 residues. CDR3 protein: CATTTGVWGQPQHF. DNA of the CDR3: TGTGCCACCACGACAGGGGTATGGGGTCAGCCCCAGCATTTT.